Ten or more counts support the clone carrying this T cell receptor beta chain. Its antigen is still unknown. The sample is drawn from a study of radiotherapy plus CTLA-4 blockade in lung cancer. Study-level findings and limits: It was early blood T cell clone dynamics, with interferon-beta, that reportedly best predicted response.

The CDR3 consists of 14 residues. The V end was cut by 4 bases, the J end by 4 bases, with 11 bases between. Germline CDR1 reads SGHNT; CDR2 reads YYREEE (reference sequence). Sequencing was performed with immunoSEQ multiplex PCR; in TCRdb, only in-frame clones are kept and a portion is missing. The sample has 55,000 to 65,000 clones, roughly 76% seen once; the top ten hold roughly 3.1%. The rearrangement joins TRBV5-4 to TRBJ2-2, with D maybe TRBD1 (6 bases). This clonotype originated in a human donor with non-small cell lung cancer who had a complete response to radiotherapy plus ipilimumab. Sequenced material: peripheral blood, taken from a patient treated with radiotherapy plus ipilimumab. The CDR3 region is CASSHPGVTGELFF. CDR3 DNA: TGTGCCAGCAGCCACCCAGGGGTCACCGGGGAGCTGTTTTTT.